The 7 T cell receptor beta chains below come from one sample, sequenced in a study of T cell responses to AZD1222 COVID-19 vaccine. TCRdb keeps only in-frame clones here, not all; method: immunoSEQ multiplex PCR. The data hold 100,000 to 150,000 clones, with about 86% observed a single time. Material: peripheral blood, obtained on day 0 of AZD1222 vaccination. The origin of the receptors is an adult in good health.

V is TRBV2 and J is TRBJ2-3; D may be TRBD1 (7 bases). The CDR3 runs 16 residues. Trimming took 6 bases from V and 5 from J, leaving 21 bases between them. Germline CDR1 and CDR2: SNHLY and FYNNEI. DNA for the CDR3: TGTGCCAGCAGCCAGGAGGGGGCGATTAGTGGAGATACGCAGTATTTT. It is translated as CASSQEGAISGDTQYF.

This chain joins TRBV3-1 (or the pseudogene TRBV3-2) and TRBJ1-1; D is uncertain. The germline V gene encodes CDR1 LGHDT and CDR2 YNNKEL (reference sequence). The germline V and J ends were trimmed by 1 base and 0 bases, with 3 bases remaining between them. CDR3 size: 13 residues. In DNA, the CDR3 is TGTGCCAGCAGCCAAGTGTTGAACACTGAAGCTTTCTTT. It encodes CASSQVLNTEAFF.

This chain links TRBV6-5 with TRBJ1-6; possibly TRBD1 for D (5 bases). The V and J ends lost 8 bases and 13 bases respectively, with 21 bases between them. The CDR3 is 14 amino acids. The V gene's germline CDR1 is MNHEY and CDR2 SVGAGI. CDR3 sequence reads: CASLEGPGGHPLHF. The CDR3 DNA is TGTGCCAGCTTGGAGGGGCCCGGGGGTCACCCCCTCCACTTT.

This clone was seen more than once but under ten times. CDR3: CASSIANTGELFF. CDR3 sequence (DNA): TGTGCCAGTAGTATAGCTAACACCGGGGAGCTGTTTTTT. The chain employs TRBV19 and TRBJ2-2; no clear D gene. The germline V and J ends were trimmed by 1 base and 2 bases, with 2 bases remaining between them. CDR1 and CDR2 from the germline V gene are LNHDA and SQIVND (reference sequence). This CDR3 region has 13 residues. The full variable domain, with the rest looked up from reference TRBV19 and TRBJ2-2, is DGGITQSPKYLFRKEGQNVTLSCEQNLNHDAMYWYRQDPGQGLRLIYYSQIVNDFQKGDIAEGYSVSREKKESFPLTVTSAQKNPTAFYLCASSIANTGELFFGEGSRLTVL.

The gene calls are TRBV2 and TRBJ1-1, with D perhaps matching TRBD1 (6 bases). There are 13 residues in the CDR3. Trimming removed 4 bases from V and 2 bases from J, with 8 bases in between. Germline V gene data show CDR1 as SNHLY and CDR2 as FYNNEI. The CDR3 loop is CASSGQVNTEAFF. The CDR3 bases are TGTGCCAGCAGTGGACAGGTTAACACTGAAGCTTTCTTT.

The V gene is TRBV19, the J gene TRBJ1-1, with D possibly TRBD1 on 5 matching bases. Trimming removed 3 bases from V and 1 base from J, with 9 bases in between. The germline V gene encodes CDR1 LNHDA and CDR2 SQIVND (reference sequence). The CDR3 is 14 amino acids. The DNA for the CDR3 is TGTGCCAGTAGTATGGCCGGGACGAACACTGAAGCTTTCTTT. Translation: CASSMAGTNTEAFF. The full variable domain, with the rest looked up from reference TRBV19 and TRBJ1-1, is DGGITQSPKYLFRKEGQNVTLSCEQNLNHDAMYWYRQDPGQGLRLIYYSQIVNDFQKGDIAEGYSVSREKKESFPLTVTSAQKNPTAFYLCASSMAGTNTEAFFGQGTRLTVV.

The chain couples TRBV7-6 to TRBJ2-7; D is uncertain. There are 15 residues in the CDR3. V lost 2 bases and J 3 bases, leaving 14 bases between the germline ends. The V gene's germline CDR1 is SGHVS and CDR2 FNYEAQ. The CDR3 loop reads CASSLREAPNYEQYF. The CDR3 coding sequence is TGTGCCAGCAGCTTAAGAGAAGCACCGAACTACGAGCAGTACTTC.